The 20 T cell receptor beta chains listed next were all sequenced from one sample in a study of blood T cell repertoires in COVID-19. The protocol was immunoSEQ multiplex PCR, while the TCRdb copy is restricted to in-frame clones and leaves out a portion. The sample has about 220,000 clones, approximately 85% seen once. Input material: peripheral blood. The receptors were sampled from a man aged 45 to 65 who had recovered from COVID-19.

This rearrangement joins TRBV6-2 or TRBV6-3 to TRBJ2-1; 15 nucleotides match TRBD2. Germline CDR1 reads MNHEY; CDR2 reads SVGEGT. This CDR3 has 18 amino acids. The trim removed 1 base at V and 8 bases at J, leaving 9 bases unmatched. Here the CDR3 DNA reads TGTGCCAGCAGTTACTACGGGACTAGCGGGGGGCTTGTCGATGAGCAGTTCTTC. This codes for CASSYYGTSGGLVDEQFF.

This clone was detected a few times. The chain employs TRBV27 and TRBJ2-7; TRBD2 might be the D (6 bases). Trimming stripped 7 bases from V and 1 base from J, with 17 bases between. The CDR3 runs 15 residues. Germline loops: CDR1 MNHEY, CDR2 SMNVEV (reference sequence). The CDR3 here is CASKGRLEGSYEQYF. The CDR3 DNA reads as TGTGCCAGCAAGGGCCGGCTGGAGGGGTCCTACGAGCAGTACTTC.

The rearrangement uses TRBV28 and TRBJ2-7; TRBD1 agrees at 7 bases. From germline, CDR1 is MDHEN and CDR2 SYDVKM. V was pared by 6 bases and J by 6 bases, with 11 bases of the junction left unmatched. This CDR3 is built from 14 residues. The chain's CDR3 is CASRFQGRGSEQYF. The CDR3 coding sequence is TGTGCCAGCAGGTTTCAGGGCAGGGGGTCCGAGCAGTACTTC.

The chain recombines TRBV5-1 with TRBJ2-7; maybe TRBD1 (6 bases). Trimming pared 4 bases from V and 2 bases from J, leaving 13 bases between. The CDR3 spans 14 residues. Germline values: CDR1 SGHRS, CDR2 YFSETQ. CDR3 protein: CASSRGGMPYEQYF. The DNA for the CDR3 is TGCGCCAGCAGCAGAGGGGGTATGCCCTACGAGCAGTACTTC.

The gene calls are TRBV9 and TRBJ1-2; 10 nucleotides agree with TRBD1. The germline V gene encodes CDR1 SGDLS and CDR2 YYNGEE. This CDR3 has 16 residues. With 6 bases clipped from V and 8 bases from J, the junction kept 16 bases outside the gene matches. CDR3 residues: CASTESPGTGALGYTF. The CDR3 DNA follows: TGTGCCAGCACCGAATCCCCCGGGACAGGGGCCTTGGGCTACACCTTC. The variable domain in full, completed from reference TRBV9 and TRBJ1-2, reads DSGVTQTPKHLITATGQRVTLRCSPRSGDLSVYWYQQSLDQGLQFLIQYYNGEERAKGNILERFSAQQFPDLHSELNLSSLELGDSALYFCASTESPGTGALGYTFGSGTRLTVV.

This rearrangement joins TRBV19 to TRBJ2-4, with D tentatively TRBD2 (6 bases). V dropped 1 base and J dropped 1 base, with 11 bases sitting between them. In germline, CDR1 is LNHDA, CDR2 SQIVND (reference sequence). This CDR3 region has 16 residues. The CDR3 protein is CASSIGGAIAKNIQYF. The CDR3 bases are TGTGCCAGTAGTATAGGCGGGGCAATCGCCAAAAACATTCAGTACTTC.

This rearrangement joins TRBV6-5 to TRBJ1-1, with a weak D call TRBD1 (6 bases). The CDR3 spans 14 residues. In germline, CDR1 is MNHEY, CDR2 SVGAGI. V dropped 4 bases and J dropped 1 base, with 10 bases sitting between them. CDR3: CASSSDRPNTEAFF. The CDR3 DNA sequence: TGTGCCAGCAGTTCGGACAGACCGAACACTGAAGCTTTCTTT.

This clone has only a few counts. The CDR3 region is CATSRGTSGRAPEQFF. CDR3 bases: TGTGCCACCAGCCGTGGGACTAGCGGGAGGGCCCCTGAGCAGTTCTTC. V and J are TRBV15 and TRBJ2-1, with 16 bases lining up with TRBD2. This CDR3 comprises 16 residues. V was pared by 5 bases and J by 9 bases, with 7 bases of the junction left unmatched. Germline V CDR1 and CDR2: LNHNV, YYDKDF (reference sequence).

The chain is built from TRBV18 and TRBJ1-5, with 9 bases lining up with TRBD1. The V segment lost 3 bases and the J segment 6 bases; nucleotides outside the gene matches: 9. The CDR3 covers 16 residues. Germline loops: CDR1 KGHSH, CDR2 LQKENI. DNA for the CDR3: TGTGCCAGCTCACCTACTACAGGGGGCAGGTCTCAGCCCCAGCATTTT. Amino acid sequence: CASSPTTGGRSQPQHF.

The table lists this clone with a count of one. The chain is built from TRBV7-2 and TRBJ2-5; the match to TRBD2 covers 12 bases. Germline V CDR1 and CDR2: SGHTA, FQGNSA. The trim removed 5 bases at V and 4 bases at J, leaving 5 bases unmatched. This CDR3 comprises 15 residues. CDR3 loop: CASSTSGRLGETQYF. CDR3 DNA: TGTGCCAGCAGCACTAGCGGGAGGTTAGGAGAGACCCAGTACTTC.

The genes are TRBV6-2 or TRBV6-3 and TRBJ2-1; D perhaps matches TRBD2 (5 bases). The CDR3 sequence is 13 residues long. CDR1 MNHEY and CDR2 SVGEGT come from the germline V gene. V lost 2 bases, J lost 4 bases, and 6 bases lay in between. Here the CDR3 DNA reads TGTGCCAGCAGTTACACGGGATACAATGAGCAGTTCTTC. Its protein product is CASSYTGYNEQFF.

CDR3 DNA sequence: TGTGCCAGCAGCTCCACTTCTAGCGTAGCCTACGAGCAGTACTTC. Its protein product is CASSSTSSVAYEQYF. The chain employs TRBV11-2 and TRBJ2-7; D possibly corresponds to TRBD2 (6 bases). The CDR3 spans 15 residues. Between the trimmed V and J ends, which lost 4 bases and 2 bases, there was a span of 15 bases. Germline lookup yields CDR1 SGHAT and CDR2 FQNNGV.

This chain joins TRBV30 and TRBJ2-5; a weak D match, TRBD2 (5 bases). The CDR3 spans 13 residues. Trimming removed 2 bases at V and 5 bases at J, with 12 bases between. Germline CDR1 GTSNPN, CDR2 SVGIG (reference sequence). For the CDR3, the DNA is TGTGCCTGGAGTTTCGGGAATCAGGAGACCCAGTACTTC. Translated: CAWSFGNQETQYF.

V is TRBV18 and J is TRBJ1-5, with no clear D. V was pared by 3 bases and J by 2 bases, with 8 bases between. Per the germline V gene, CDR1 is KGHSH and CDR2 is LQKENI. This CDR3 spans 14 amino acids. CDR3 bases: TGTGCCAGCTCACCCCAACATGGCAATCAGCCCCAGCATTTT. Its translation: CASSPQHGNQPQHF.

The gene calls are TRBV6-5 and TRBJ1-1; maybe TRBD1 (5 bases). This CDR3 contains 14 residues. CDR1 MNHEY and CDR2 SVGAGI come from the germline V gene. V was trimmed by 6 bases and J by 4 bases, leaving 15 bases between them. The CDR3 here is CASREIGGATEAFF. CDR3 nucleotides: TGTGCCAGCAGGGAGATAGGAGGGGCCACTGAAGCTTTCTTT.

The chain joins TRBV19 to TRBJ2-3, with TRBD1 matching 10 bases. This CDR3 is 15 amino acids long. Germline V gives CDR1 LNHDA, CDR2 SQIVND (reference sequence). After removal of 6 bases from V and 5 bases from J, the junction contained 8 bases not matched to a gene. The CDR3 spells CASRALTGGKDTQYF. CDR3 bases: TGTGCCAGTAGAGCGCTGACAGGGGGCAAAGATACGCAGTATTTT. The whole variable domain, filled in from reference TRBV19 and TRBJ2-3, reads DGGITQSPKYLFRKEGQNVTLSCEQNLNHDAMYWYRQDPGQGLRLIYYSQIVNDFQKGDIAEGYSVSREKKESFPLTVTSAQKNPTAFYLCASRALTGGKDTQYFGPGTRLTVL.

The J gene is TRBJ1-2, the V gene TRBV27; TRBD1 matches 9 bases. The CDR3 totals 15 residues. The germline V gene has CDR1 MNHEY and CDR2 SMNVEV (reference sequence). After removal of 2 bases from V and 4 bases from J, the junction contained 5 bases not matched to a gene. The CDR3 is CASSLMGTGSYGYTF. The CDR3 DNA reads TGTGCCAGCAGTTTAATGGGGACAGGGAGCTATGGCTACACCTTC.

The V and J genes are TRBV28 and TRBJ1-1; D is possibly TRBD1 (5 bases). Trimming took off 4 bases at V and 1 base at J, with 13 bases between the two ends. This CDR3 comprises 15 residues. CDR1 is MDHEN and CDR2 is SYDVKM in the germline V gene. For the CDR3, the DNA is TGTGCCAGCAGTTCCGGGGGAGGGAGGAACACTGAAGCTTTCTTT. Its protein is CASSSGGGRNTEAFF.

This rearrangement joins TRBV12-5 to TRBJ1-2; D is ambiguous. The germline gives CDR1 LGHNT, CDR2 FRNRAP. The CDR3 covers 15 residues. Trimming cost V 6 bases and J 7 bases, with 21 bases left between them. Here the CDR3 reads CASGIADGVLAGYTF. CDR3 nucleotides: TGTGCTAGTGGAATTGCCGACGGAGTCCTCGCTGGCTACACCTTC.

The chain carries TRBV4-1 and TRBJ2-5, with 10 positions matching TRBD2. V lost 2 bases to trimming and J lost 4 bases; unmatched junction nucleotides: 1. Germline V CDR1 and CDR2: MGHRA, YSYEKL. The CDR3 contains 14 residues. The CDR3 here is CASSQPSGRETQYF. The CDR3 DNA sequence: TGCGCCAGCAGCCAACCTAGCGGGAGAGAGACCCAGTACTTC.